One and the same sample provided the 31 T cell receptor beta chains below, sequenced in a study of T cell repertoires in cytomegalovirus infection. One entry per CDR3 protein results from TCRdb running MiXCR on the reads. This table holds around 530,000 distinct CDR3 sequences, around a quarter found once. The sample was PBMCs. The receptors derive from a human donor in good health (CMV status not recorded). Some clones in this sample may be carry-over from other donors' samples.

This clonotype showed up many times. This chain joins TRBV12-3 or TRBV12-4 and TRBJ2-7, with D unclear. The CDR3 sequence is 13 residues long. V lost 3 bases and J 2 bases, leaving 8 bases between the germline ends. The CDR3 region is CASSFGGPYEQYF. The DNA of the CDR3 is TGTGCCAGCAGTTTTGGCGGTCCCTACGAGCAGTACTTC.

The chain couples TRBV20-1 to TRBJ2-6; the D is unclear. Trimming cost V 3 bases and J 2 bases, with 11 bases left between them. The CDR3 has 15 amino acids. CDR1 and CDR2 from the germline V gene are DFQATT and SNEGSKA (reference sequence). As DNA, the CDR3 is TGCAGTGCTAGTGTAGACGGCGCTGGGGCCAACGTCCTGACTTTC. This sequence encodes CSASVDGAGANVLTF.

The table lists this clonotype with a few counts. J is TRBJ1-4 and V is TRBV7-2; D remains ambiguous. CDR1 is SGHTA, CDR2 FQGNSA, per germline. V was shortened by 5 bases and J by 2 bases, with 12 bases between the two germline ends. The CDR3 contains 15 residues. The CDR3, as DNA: TGTGCCAGCAGCCCTCCTGCGGGGACTAATGAAAAACTGTTTTTT. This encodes CASSPPAGTNEKLFF.

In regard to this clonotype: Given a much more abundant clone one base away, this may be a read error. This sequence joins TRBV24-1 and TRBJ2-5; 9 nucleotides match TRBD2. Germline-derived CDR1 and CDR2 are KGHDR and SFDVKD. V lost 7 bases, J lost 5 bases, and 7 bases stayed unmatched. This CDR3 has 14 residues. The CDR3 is CATRSGGRGETQYF. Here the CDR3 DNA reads TGTGCCACCAGATCTGGCGGGAGGGGTGAGACCCAGTACTTC.

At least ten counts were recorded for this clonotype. CDR3 DNA sequence: TGTGCCAGCAGCCAAGCCTCCGGGGGTGGTGCTGAAGCTTTCTTT. The encoded protein is CASSQASGGGAEAFF. The J gene is TRBJ1-1, the V gene TRBV7-9; possibly TRBD1 for D (5 bases). The germline V gene encodes CDR1 SEHNR and CDR2 FQNEAQ (reference sequence). Deletions cut 5 bases from V and 6 bases from J, with 19 bases between. CDR3 size: 15 residues.

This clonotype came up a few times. The CDR3 DNA sequence: TGTGCCTGGAACCTGCTTGGAAACACCATATATTTT. Amino acid sequence: CAWNLLGNTIYF. The chain combines TRBV30 with TRBJ1-3; D unclear. Looked up from germline, CDR1 is GTSNPN and CDR2 is SVGIG (reference sequence). The CDR3 loop spans 12 amino acids. Trimming removed 4 bases at V and 3 bases at J, with 7 bases between.

The CDR3 is CASSTGPGELFF. The CDR3 DNA reads TGTGCCAGCAGCACGGGTCCCGGGGAGCTGTTTTTT. V gene TRBV9 combines with J gene TRBJ2-2; no definite D call. From germline, CDR1 is SGDLS and CDR2 YYNGEE. The CDR3 has 12 amino acids. V lost 4 bases and J 6 bases, leaving 7 bases between the germline ends. Using reference TRBV9 and TRBJ2-2 for the parts outside the CDR3, the full variable domain is DSGVTQTPKHLITATGQRVTLRCSPRSGDLSVYWYQQSLDQGLQFLIQYYNGEERAKGNILERFSAQQFPDLHSELNLSSLELGDSALYFCASSTGPGELFFGEGSRLTVL.

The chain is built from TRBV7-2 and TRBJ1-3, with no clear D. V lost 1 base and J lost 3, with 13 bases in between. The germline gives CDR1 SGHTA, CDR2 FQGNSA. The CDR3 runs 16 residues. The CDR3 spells CASSLVGGGVGNTIYF. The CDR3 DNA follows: TGTGCCAGCAGCTTAGTAGGAGGCGGGGTTGGAAACACCATATATTTT.

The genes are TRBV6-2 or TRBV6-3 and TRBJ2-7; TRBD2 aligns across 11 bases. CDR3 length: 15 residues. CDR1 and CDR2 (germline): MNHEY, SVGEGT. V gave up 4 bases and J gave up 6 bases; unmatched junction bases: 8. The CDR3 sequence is CASSSSGRLNGEQYF. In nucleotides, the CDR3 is TGTGCCAGCAGTTCTAGCGGGAGGTTGAATGGCGAGCAGTACTTC.

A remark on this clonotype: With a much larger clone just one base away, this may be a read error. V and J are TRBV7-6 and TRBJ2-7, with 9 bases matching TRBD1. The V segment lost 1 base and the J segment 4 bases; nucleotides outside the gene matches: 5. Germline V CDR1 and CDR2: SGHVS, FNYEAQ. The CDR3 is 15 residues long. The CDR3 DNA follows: TGTGCCAGCAGCTTAGGAATGGGACAGGGTTACGAGCAGTACTTC. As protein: CASSLGMGQGYEQYF.

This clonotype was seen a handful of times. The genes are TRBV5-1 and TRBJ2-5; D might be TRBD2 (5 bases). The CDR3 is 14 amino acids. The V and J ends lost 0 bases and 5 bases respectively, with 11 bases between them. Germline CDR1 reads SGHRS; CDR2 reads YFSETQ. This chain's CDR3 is CASSLEGALETQYF. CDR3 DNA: TGCGCCAGCAGCTTGGAGGGAGCCTTGGAGACCCAGTACTTC.

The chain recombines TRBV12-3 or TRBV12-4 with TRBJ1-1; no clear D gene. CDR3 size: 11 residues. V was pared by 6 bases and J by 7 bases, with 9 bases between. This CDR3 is CASSKRGEAFF. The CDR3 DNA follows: TGTGCCAGCAGCAAACGGGGTGAAGCTTTCTTT.

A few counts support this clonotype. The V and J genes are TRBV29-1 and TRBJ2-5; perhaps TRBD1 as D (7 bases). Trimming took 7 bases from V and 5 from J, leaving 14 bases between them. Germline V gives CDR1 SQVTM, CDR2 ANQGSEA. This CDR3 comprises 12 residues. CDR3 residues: CSAQGGGETQYF. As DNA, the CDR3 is TGCAGCGCTCAGGGGGGCGGGGAGACCCAGTACTTC.

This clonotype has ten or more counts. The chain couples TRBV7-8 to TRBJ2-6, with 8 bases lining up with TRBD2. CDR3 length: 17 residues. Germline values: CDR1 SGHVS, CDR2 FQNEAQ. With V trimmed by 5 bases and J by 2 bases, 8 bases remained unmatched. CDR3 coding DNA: TGTGCCAGCAGCGCCACAATTAGCGGGACTGGGGCCAACGTCCTGACTTTC. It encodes CASSATISGTGANVLTF.

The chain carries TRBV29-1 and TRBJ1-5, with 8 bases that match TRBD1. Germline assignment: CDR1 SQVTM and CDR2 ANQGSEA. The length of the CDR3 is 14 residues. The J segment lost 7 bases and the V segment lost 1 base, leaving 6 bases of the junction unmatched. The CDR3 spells CSVEGTGQGQPQHF. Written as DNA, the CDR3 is TGCAGCGTTGAAGGGACAGGGCAGGGCCAGCCCCAGCATTTT. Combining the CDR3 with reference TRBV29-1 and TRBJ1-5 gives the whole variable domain SAVISQKPSRDICQRGTSLTIQCQVDSQVTMMFWYRQQPGQSLTLIATANQGSEATYESGFVIDKFPISRPNLTFSTLTVSNMSPEDSSIYLCSVEGTGQGQPQHFGDGTRLSIL.

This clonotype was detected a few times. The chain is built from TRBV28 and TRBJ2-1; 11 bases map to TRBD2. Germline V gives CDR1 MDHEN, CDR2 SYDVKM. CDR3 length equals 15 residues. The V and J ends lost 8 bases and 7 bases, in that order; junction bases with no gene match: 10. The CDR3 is CASGRLLAGGNEQFF. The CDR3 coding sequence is TGTGCCAGCGGAAGGTTGCTAGCGGGAGGTAATGAGCAGTTCTTC.

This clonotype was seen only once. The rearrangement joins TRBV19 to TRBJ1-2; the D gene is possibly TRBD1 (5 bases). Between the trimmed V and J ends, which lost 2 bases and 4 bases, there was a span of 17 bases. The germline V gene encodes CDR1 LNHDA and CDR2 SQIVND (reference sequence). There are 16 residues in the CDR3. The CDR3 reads CASSIRQGGKTYGYTF. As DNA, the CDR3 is TGTGCCAGTAGTATACGCCAGGGTGGGAAAACCTATGGCTACACCTTC. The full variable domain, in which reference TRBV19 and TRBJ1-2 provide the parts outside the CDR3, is DGGITQSPKYLFRKEGQNVTLSCEQNLNHDAMYWYRQDPGQGLRLIYYSQIVNDFQKGDIAEGYSVSREKKESFPLTVTSAQKNPTAFYLCASSIRQGGKTYGYTFGSGTRLTVV.

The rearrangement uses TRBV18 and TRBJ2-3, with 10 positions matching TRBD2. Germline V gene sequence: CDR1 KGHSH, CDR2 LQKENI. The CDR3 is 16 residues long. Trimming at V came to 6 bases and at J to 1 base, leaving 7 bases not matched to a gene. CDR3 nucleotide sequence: TGTGCCAGCTCGCGCGTCGGGACTAGCGGCACAGATACGCAGTATTTT. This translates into CASSRVGTSGTDTQYF.

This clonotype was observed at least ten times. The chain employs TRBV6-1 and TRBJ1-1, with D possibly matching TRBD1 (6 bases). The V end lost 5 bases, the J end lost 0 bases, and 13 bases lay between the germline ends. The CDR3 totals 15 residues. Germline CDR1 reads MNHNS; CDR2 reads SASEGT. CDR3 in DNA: TGTGCCAGCAGTACCCCGGGACATATGAACACTGAAGCTTTCTTT. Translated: CASSTPGHMNTEAFF.

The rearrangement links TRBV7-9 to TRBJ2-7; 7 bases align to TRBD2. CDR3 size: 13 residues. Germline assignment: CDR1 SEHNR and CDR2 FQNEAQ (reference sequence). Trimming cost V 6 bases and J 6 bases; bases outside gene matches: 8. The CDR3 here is CASRVLASTEQYF. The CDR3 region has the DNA TGTGCCAGCAGGGTACTAGCGTCTACCGAGCAGTACTTC.

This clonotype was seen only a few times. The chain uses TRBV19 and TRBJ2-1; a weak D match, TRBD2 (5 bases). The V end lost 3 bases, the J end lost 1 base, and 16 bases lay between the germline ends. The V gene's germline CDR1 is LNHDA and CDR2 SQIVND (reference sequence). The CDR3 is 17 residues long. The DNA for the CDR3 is TGTGCCAGTAGTATGGATGACTACTTCGAATCCTACAATGAGCAGTTCTTC. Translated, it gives CASSMDDYFESYNEQFF. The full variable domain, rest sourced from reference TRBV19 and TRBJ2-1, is DGGITQSPKYLFRKEGQNVTLSCEQNLNHDAMYWYRQDPGQGLRLIYYSQIVNDFQKGDIAEGYSVSREKKESFPLTVTSAQKNPTAFYLCASSMDDYFESYNEQFFGPGTRLTVL.

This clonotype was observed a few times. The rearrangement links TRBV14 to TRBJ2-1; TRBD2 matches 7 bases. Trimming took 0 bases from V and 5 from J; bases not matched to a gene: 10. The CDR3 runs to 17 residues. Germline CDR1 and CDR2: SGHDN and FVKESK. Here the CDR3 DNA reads TGTGCCAGCAGCCAAGATAGAGGCGGGAGTGGAAACAATGAGCAGTTCTTC. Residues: CASSQDRGGSGNNEQFF.

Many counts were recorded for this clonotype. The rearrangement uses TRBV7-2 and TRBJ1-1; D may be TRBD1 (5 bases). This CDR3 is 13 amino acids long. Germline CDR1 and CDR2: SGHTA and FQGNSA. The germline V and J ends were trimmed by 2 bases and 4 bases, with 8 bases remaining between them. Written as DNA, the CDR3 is TGTGCCAGCAGCTTACAGAGGGGCACTGAAGCTTTCTTT. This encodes CASSLQRGTEAFF.

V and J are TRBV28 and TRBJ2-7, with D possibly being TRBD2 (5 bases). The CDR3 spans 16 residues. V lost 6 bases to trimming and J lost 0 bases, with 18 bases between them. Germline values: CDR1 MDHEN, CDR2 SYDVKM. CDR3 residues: CASSHRAVWSSYEQYV. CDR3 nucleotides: TGTGCCAGCAGCCACCGAGCGGTTTGGAGCTCCTACGAGCAGTACGTC.

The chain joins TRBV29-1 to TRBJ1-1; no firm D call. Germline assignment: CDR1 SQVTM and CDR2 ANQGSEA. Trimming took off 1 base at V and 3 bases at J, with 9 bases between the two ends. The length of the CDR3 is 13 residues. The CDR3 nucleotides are TGCAGCGTTGAAGTCGAGTGGTACACTGAAGCTTTCTTT. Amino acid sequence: CSVEVEWYTEAFF.

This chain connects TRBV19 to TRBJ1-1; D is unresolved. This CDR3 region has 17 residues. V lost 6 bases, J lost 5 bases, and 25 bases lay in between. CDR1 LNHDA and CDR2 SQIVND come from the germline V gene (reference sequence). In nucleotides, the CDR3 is TGTGCCAGTAGCCCCGCCTGGCGGTCGGACCTTCGGACTGAAGCTTTCTTT. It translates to CASSPAWRSDLRTEAFF.

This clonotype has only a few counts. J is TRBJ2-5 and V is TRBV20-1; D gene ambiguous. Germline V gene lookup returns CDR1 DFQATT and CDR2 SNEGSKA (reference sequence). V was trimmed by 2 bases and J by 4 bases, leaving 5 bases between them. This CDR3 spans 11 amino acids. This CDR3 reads CSARIIETQYF. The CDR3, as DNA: TGCAGTGCTAGAATCATAGAGACCCAGTACTTC.

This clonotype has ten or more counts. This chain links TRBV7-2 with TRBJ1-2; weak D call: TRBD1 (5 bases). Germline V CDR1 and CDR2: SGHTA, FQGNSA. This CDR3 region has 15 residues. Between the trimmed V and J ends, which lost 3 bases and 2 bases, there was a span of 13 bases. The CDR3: CASSFIGVGNYGYTF. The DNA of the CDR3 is TGTGCCAGCAGCTTTATAGGGGTAGGCAACTATGGCTACACCTTC.

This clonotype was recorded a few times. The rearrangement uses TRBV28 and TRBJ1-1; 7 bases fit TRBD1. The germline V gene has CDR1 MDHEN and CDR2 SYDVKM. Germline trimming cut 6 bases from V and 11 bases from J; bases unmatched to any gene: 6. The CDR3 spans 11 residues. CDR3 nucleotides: TGTGCCAGCAGAATCGAGACAGGGGCTTTCTTT. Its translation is CASRIETGAFF.

This CDR3 reads CASSPGLDTGELFF. For the CDR3, the DNA is TGTGCCAGCAGCCCTGGACTTGACACCGGGGAGCTGTTTTTT. The rearrangement joins TRBV5-4 to TRBJ2-2, with D possibly matching TRBD2 (5 bases). This CDR3 has 14 amino acids. The V gene's germline CDR1 is SGHNT and CDR2 YYREEE (reference sequence). Trimming left V 4 bases short and J 3 bases short, with 10 bases between.

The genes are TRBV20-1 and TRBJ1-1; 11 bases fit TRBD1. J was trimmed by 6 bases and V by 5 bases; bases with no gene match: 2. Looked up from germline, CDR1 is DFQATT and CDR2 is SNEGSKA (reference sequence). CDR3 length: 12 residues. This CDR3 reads CSASDRGPEAFF. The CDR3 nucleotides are TGCAGTGCTTCGGACAGGGGGCCTGAAGCTTTCTTT.